The 15 T cell receptor beta chains below were found in one sample sequenced in a study of blood T cell repertoires in COVID-19 (dated by TCRdb to 2019 to 2021). Library method: the immunoSEQ multiplex PCR assay. TCRdb stores this immuneACCESS table with in-frame sequences only. Part of the clones is absent; in the studies checked, under half of the shortfall reflects unresolved V genes, and no reason is known for the rest. The sample has 210,000 or so clones on record, 90% to 95% of them singletons. The ten largest clonotypes hold under 1.5% of the sample. Sequencing input: peripheral blood. The source is a man aged 30 to 45 with acute or convalescent COVID-19.

This clone has a handful of counts. The chain is built from TRBV19 and TRBJ2-1, with 9 bases that match TRBD2. The germline gives CDR1 LNHDA, CDR2 SQIVND (reference sequence). Trimming took 5 bases from V and 8 from J; bases not matched to a gene: 10. There are 15 residues in the CDR3. CDR3 sequence reads: CASSLAGVGPHEQFF. CDR3 in DNA: TGTGCCAGTAGTTTAGCGGGAGTAGGCCCCCATGAGCAGTTCTTC.

The chain couples TRBV30 to TRBJ2-3; 8 nucleotides align to TRBD2. CDR1 and CDR2 from the germline V gene are GTSNPN and SVGIG (reference sequence). Unmatched junction bases numbered 11, after V lost 6 bases and J lost 0 bases. The CDR3 loop spans 16 amino acids. The CDR3: CACLSSGPPSTDTQYF. The CDR3 nucleotides are TGTGCCTGCCTCTCTAGCGGGCCACCTAGCACAGATACGCAGTATTTT.

This clone has just one count. The chain uses TRBV10-3 and TRBJ1-2; 7 nucleotides agree with TRBD1. The germline V gene encodes CDR1 ENHRY and CDR2 SYGVKD. The CDR3 spans 16 residues. V gave up 2 bases and J gave up 3 bases; unmatched junction bases: 9. CDR3 coding DNA: TGTGCCATCAGTGAGACAAGGAGGGGGCTTGACTATGGCTACACCTTC. Translating it yields CAISETRRGLDYGYTF.

Worth noting for this clone: Other DNA sequences of this sample code for an identical CDR3. The V call is TRBV30, the J call TRBJ2-1, with 10 bases that match TRBD2. Trimming at V came to 1 base and at J to 6 bases, leaving 3 bases not matched to a gene. CDR3 length: 14 residues. Germline V CDR1 and CDR2: GTSNPN, SVGIG (reference sequence). The CDR3: CAWSGLAGGNEQFF. CDR3 in DNA: TGTGCCTGGAGTGGGTTAGCGGGGGGCAATGAGCAGTTCTTC.

The chain couples TRBV3-1 (or the pseudogene TRBV3-2) to TRBJ1-1, with TRBD1 matching over 7 bases. The germline gives CDR1 LGHDT, CDR2 YNNKEL (reference sequence). V lost 4 bases to trimming and J lost 4 bases; unmatched junction nucleotides: 9. The CDR3 is 15 residues long. CDR3 protein: CASSLWRGGVTEAFF. The DNA of the CDR3 is TGTGCCAGCAGCCTTTGGAGAGGGGGCGTCACTGAAGCTTTCTTT.

The chain joins TRBV19 to TRBJ1-1, with 8 bases identical to TRBD1. The CDR3 extends over 14 amino acids. Looked up from germline, CDR1 is LNHDA and CDR2 is SQIVND (reference sequence). Trimming cost V 1 base and J 5 bases; bases outside gene matches: 3. The CDR3: CASSIGNRGTEAFF. The CDR3 region has the DNA TGTGCCAGTAGTATAGGAAACAGGGGGACTGAAGCTTTCTTT.

The chain links TRBV20-1 to TRBJ2-1, with TRBD2 matching over 11 bases. CDR1 and CDR2 from the germline V gene are DFQATT and SNEGSKA (reference sequence). The ends lost 3 bases at V and 4 bases at J; junction bases unmatched: 11. The CDR3 consists of 17 residues. CDR3 amino acids: CSASGVVGTSGYNEQFF. CDR3 nucleotides: TGCAGTGCTAGTGGGGTAGTCGGGACTAGCGGTTACAATGAGCAGTTCTTC.

The rearrangement uses TRBV18 and TRBJ1-4; TRBD1 might be the D (5 bases). Germline CDR1 is KGHSH and CDR2 is LQKENI. V was clipped by 2 bases and J by 2 bases, with 9 bases between them. This CDR3 is built from 15 residues. CDR3 sequence reads: CASSPSRVTNEKLFF. The CDR3 DNA is TGTGCCAGCTCACCAAGCAGGGTGACTAATGAAAAACTGTTTTTT.

At least ten counts were recorded for this clone. J is TRBJ1-1 and V is TRBV27; D remains ambiguous. Trimming took off 3 bases at V and 10 bases at J, with 18 bases between the two ends. Looked up from germline, CDR1 is MNHEY and CDR2 is SMNVEV (reference sequence). The CDR3 length is 14 residues. CDR3 sequence: CASSFSGPPGVAFF. The DNA for the CDR3 is TGTGCCAGCAGTTTCTCCGGACCCCCCGGGGTAGCTTTCTTT.

This chain uses TRBV7-9 with TRBJ1-1; a possible D gene is TRBD1 (6 bases). Trimming cost V 6 bases and J 4 bases, with 15 bases left between them. This CDR3 contains 14 residues. Germline CDR1 and CDR2: SEHNR and FQNEAQ (reference sequence). DNA for the CDR3: TGTGCCAGCAGATCTCCGGGGGGCAGCACTGAAGCTTTCTTT. It translates to CASRSPGGSTEAFF.

This chain joins TRBV29-1 and TRBJ2-3, with 10 bases aligning to TRBD2. The V and J ends lost 5 bases and 2 bases, in that order; junction bases with no gene match: 7. Germline V lookup: CDR1 SQVTM, CDR2 ANQGSEA. This CDR3 region has 15 residues. In DNA form, the CDR3 reads TGCAGCGTTATATTAGCGGGGGGCCCCACAGATACGCAGTATTTT. This translates into CSVILAGGPTDTQYF.

The chain combines TRBV5-1 with TRBJ2-7; D may be TRBD1 (5 bases). The CDR3 extends over 14 amino acids. The ends were cut back, 0 bases at V and 5 bases at J, with 12 bases in the middle. Germline CDR1 reads SGHRS; CDR2 reads YFSETQ. The CDR3 sequence is CASSLAPGLDEQYF. Written as DNA, the CDR3 is TGCGCCAGCAGCTTGGCTCCAGGGTTGGACGAGCAGTACTTC.

The J gene is TRBJ1-3, the V gene TRBV3-1 (or the pseudogene TRBV3-2); TRBD1 agrees at 7 bases. The length of the CDR3 is 16 residues. The V gene end was trimmed by 2 bases and the J gene end by 0 bases; junction bases not matched to a gene: 4. Germline V gives CDR1 LGHDT, CDR2 YNNKEL (reference sequence). The CDR3 nucleotides are TGTGCCAGCAGCCAATACAGGGGCTTCTCTGGAAACACCATATATTTT. Its protein product is CASSQYRGFSGNTIYF.

This clone has just one count. The chain carries TRBV21-1 and TRBJ2-1; TRBD2 is the table's D call, not checked against the DNA. TRBV21-1 corresponds to a pseudogene. The CDR3 is made up of 15 amino acids. For the CDR3, the DNA is TGTGCCAGCAGCAAAGTTCTCTCACTAGACAATGAGCAGTTCTTC. This codes for CASSKVLSLDNEQFF.

This rearrangement joins TRBV9 to TRBJ2-5, with 10 bases fitting TRBD2. V was clipped by 4 bases and J by 3 bases; unmatched bases: 6. Germline CDR1 and CDR2: SGDLS and YYNGEE. The CDR3 loop spans 15 amino acids. The CDR3 coding sequence is TGTGCCAGCAGCCCGATAGCGGGGGGAAAAGAGACCCAGTACTTC. This translates into CASSPIAGGKETQYF.